The T cell receptor beta chain under discussion was sequenced for a study of T cell responses to AZD1222 COVID-19 vaccine. A word on this clone: Sequence at one end of the junction differs from germline and may be a read error.

This CDR3 is built from 14 residues. Germline V gene lookup returns CDR1 MNHEY and CDR2 SVGAGI. Profiled with immunoSEQ multiplex PCR; TCRdb holds only in-frame clones, not every one. The table shows roughly 100,000 clones, with about 91% occurring only once. The sequencing used peripheral blood, collected 28 days after the second AZD1222 dose. The clonotype comes from an adult who received the AZD1222 COVID-19 vaccine. The gene calls are TRBV6-5 and TRBJ2-1; D possibly corresponds to TRBD2 (6 bases). In DNA, the CDR3 is TGTGCCAGCAGTTACTCGCGGGGATACAGTGAGCAGTTCTTC. Residues: CASSYSRGYSEQFF.